This T cell receptor beta chain is drawn from a study of blood T cell repertoires in COVID-19. Study background: Samples came from the United States, Italy and Spain, spanning acute and convalescent COVID-19. From T cells, B-cell-depleted T cells, or PBMCs came the material, which was cDNA or gDNA.

Seattle patients were enrolled during active infection and followed longitudinally. How the authors handled the data: Amplified reference gene primers provided the basis for estimating nucleated cell counts. The assay was immunoSEQ multiplex PCR, and TCRdb's table has in-frame clones only and misses some. V, J and clone size were drawn from that table, and D and trimming were deduced from the DNA. The data contain tens of thousands of clones, about 90% of them singletons. V gave up 4 bases and J gave up 2 bases; unmatched junction bases: 7. This CDR3 contains 15 residues. Germline values: CDR1 KGHDR, CDR2 SFDVKD.

This receptor was taken from a man aged 18 to 29 with COVID-19, enrolled during active disease. Input material: peripheral blood. The chain has TRBV24-1 and TRBJ2-7; TRBD1 agrees at 7 bases. CDR3 sequence: CATSEGTGAPYEQYF. The CDR3 nucleotides read TGTGCCACCAGTGAGGGAACAGGGGCCCCCTACGAGCAGTACTTC.